This TCR beta chain was found in a study of T cells in women clearing cervical HPV infection. Sequencing used immunoSEQ multiplex PCR; TCRdb keeps in-frame clones, though not all of them. The sample totals 46,000 or so clones. The CDR3 contains 14 residues. The germline gives CDR1 GTSNPN, CDR2 SVGIG (reference sequence). On this clone itself: Read data end 3 residues before the CDR3 end; the end is taken from the germline J gene.

The sequence was collected from a woman aged 18 to 75 with a cervical HPV16 infection that either progressed to CIN3+ or cleared (not recorded which). Sample: blood buffy coat. The chain links TRBV30 to TRBJ2-5; 12 positions match TRBD1. The sequenced CDR3 bases are TGTGCCTGGAGGCGGGGACAGGGGGCAGATACC. Amino acid sequence: CAWRRGQGADT. The whole CDR3 sequence is CAWRRGQGADTQYF. The whole variable domain, remainder taken from reference TRBV30 and TRBJ2-5, is SQTIHQWPATLVQPVGSPLSLECTVEGTSNPNLYWYRQAAGRGLQLLFYSVGIGQISSEVPQNLSASRPQDRQFILSSKKLLLSDSGFYLCAWRRGQGADTQYFGPGTRLLVL.